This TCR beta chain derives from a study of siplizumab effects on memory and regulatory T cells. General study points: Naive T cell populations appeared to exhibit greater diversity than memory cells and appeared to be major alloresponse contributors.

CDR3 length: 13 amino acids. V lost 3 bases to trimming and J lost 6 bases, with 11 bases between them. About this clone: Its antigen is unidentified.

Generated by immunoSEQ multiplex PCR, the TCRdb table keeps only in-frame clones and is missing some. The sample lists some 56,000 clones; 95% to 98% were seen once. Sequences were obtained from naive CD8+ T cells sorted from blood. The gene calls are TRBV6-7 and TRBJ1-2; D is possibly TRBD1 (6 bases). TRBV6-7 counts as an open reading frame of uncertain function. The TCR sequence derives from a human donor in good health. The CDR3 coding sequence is TGTGCCAGCAGTTATAACGACAGGCATGGCTACACCTTC. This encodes CASSYNDRHGYTF.